The 17 T cell receptor beta chains below all came from one sample that was sequenced in a study of blood T cell repertoires in COVID-19. Assay: immunoSEQ multiplex PCR; the TCRdb copy retains only in-frame clones and omits some. This table has about 250,000 clones, around 84% appearing once. Specimen: peripheral blood. Receptor source: a woman aged 35 to 49 who had recovered from COVID-19.

The chain uses TRBV9 and TRBJ2-5, with a tentative D call TRBD2 (7 bases). Trimming stripped 3 bases from V and 5 bases from J, with 17 bases between. The CDR3 contains 15 residues. Looked up from germline, CDR1 is SGDLS and CDR2 is YYNGEE. CDR3 region: CASSAWGGTMETQYF. CDR3 nucleotide sequence: TGTGCCAGCAGCGCGTGGGGGGGGACAATGGAGACCCAGTACTTC.

The rearrangement links TRBV6-5 to TRBJ1-4; tentatively, D is TRBD1 (6 bases). CDR1 and CDR2 from the germline V gene are MNHEY and SVGAGI. V dropped 6 bases and J dropped 8 bases, with 13 bases sitting between them. This CDR3 is built from 13 residues. The CDR3 loop reads CASSRTGSEKLFF. The CDR3 DNA sequence: TGTGCCAGCAGCCGAACAGGGTCGGAAAAACTGTTTTTT.

This rearrangement joins TRBV7-2 to TRBJ2-7; 8 bases map to TRBD2. Losses at the gene ends were 4 bases for V and 2 bases for J; bases not matched to a gene: 7. CDR3 size: 15 residues. Germline V gene data show CDR1 as SGHTA and CDR2 as FQGNSA. The CDR3 DNA reads as TGTGCCAGCAGCTGGTTAGCGGGGCCTGCCTACGAGCAGTACTTC. Translating gives CASSWLAGPAYEQYF.

This chain connects TRBV2 to TRBJ1-3; 10 bases align to TRBD1. The length of the CDR3 is 16 residues. V lost 9 bases and J lost 0; bases outside the gene matches: 8. Germline values: CDR1 SNHLY, CDR2 FYNNEI. The DNA of the CDR3 is TGTGCCAGAGAGTCCGGACAGGGGGACTCTGGAAACACCATATATTTT. Its translation: CARESGQGDSGNTIYF.

The chain carries TRBV23-1 and TRBJ1-3; no definite D call. TRBV23-1 is known as an ORF, though its function is uncertain. The length of the CDR3 is 17 residues. Trimming stripped 0 bases from V and 0 bases from J, with 12 bases between. The chain's CDR3 is CASSQSVGVRSGNTIYF. CDR3 in DNA: TGCGCCAGCAGTCAATCAGTCGGTGTCCGCTCTGGAAACACCATATATTTT.

The chain combines TRBV18 with TRBJ1-2, with D uncertain. CDR1 is KGHSH and CDR2 is LQKENI in the germline V gene. V was cut by 3 bases and J by 8 bases, with 16 bases left in between. This CDR3 region has 14 residues. The CDR3: CASSPDGDGVGYTF. CDR3 sequence (DNA): TGTGCCAGCTCACCCGACGGTGACGGAGTGGGCTACACCTTC.

The V gene is TRBV4-2, the J gene TRBJ2-7, with 12 bases lining up with TRBD1. The CDR3 sequence is 16 residues long. Germline V gives CDR1 LGHNA, CDR2 YNFKEQ. Trimming took 1 base from V and 7 from J; bases not matched to a gene: 8. The CDR3 loop reads CASSQGIGTGGLEQYF. The CDR3 bases are TGTGCCAGCAGCCAAGGCATCGGGACAGGGGGCCTTGAGCAGTACTTC.

This chain uses TRBV25-1 with TRBJ1-1; 10 positions match TRBD1. Germline CDR1 is MGHDK and CDR2 is SYGVNS. This CDR3 comprises 14 residues. Losses at the gene ends were 1 base for V and 6 bases for J; bases not matched to a gene: 2. The CDR3 is CASSELGQGSEAFF. The CDR3 region has the DNA TGTGCCAGCAGTGAATTGGGACAGGGGTCTGAAGCTTTCTTT.

The CDR3 region is CASTESRGNNTGELFF. CDR3 DNA sequence: TGTGCCAGCACCGAATCCCGAGGGAATAACACCGGGGAGCTGTTTTTT. The chain employs TRBV25-1 and TRBJ2-2, with D perhaps matching TRBD2 (5 bases). The germline V gene has CDR1 MGHDK and CDR2 SYGVNS. V lost 7 bases and J lost 2, with 17 bases in between. The CDR3 spans 16 residues.

The chain employs TRBV30 and TRBJ1-2, with D perhaps matching TRBD1 (5 bases). Germline V CDR1 and CDR2: GTSNPN, SVGIG (reference sequence). V dropped 3 bases and J dropped 4 bases, with 18 bases sitting between them. This CDR3 region has 15 residues. The CDR3 nucleotides are TGTGCCTGGAGGGGGGACTCCTCCCGGGCCTATGGCTACACCTTC. It codes for CAWRGDSSRAYGYTF.

The V call is TRBV29-1, the J call TRBJ2-2; D possibly corresponds to TRBD2 (6 bases). V was shortened by 7 bases and J by 1 base, with 10 bases between the two germline ends. Germline V gene sequence: CDR1 SQVTM, CDR2 ANQGSEA. The CDR3 length is 13 residues. The CDR3 DNA reads as TGCAGCGCCGAAGCGGGGAACACCGGGGAGCTGTTTTTT. Translated, it gives CSAEAGNTGELFF.

The chain is built from TRBV19 and TRBJ1-3; the D is unclear. The CDR3 has 13 residues. CDR1 and CDR2 from the germline V gene are LNHDA and SQIVND (reference sequence). V lost 7 bases, J lost 2 bases, and 9 bases lay in between. CDR3 amino acids: CASTVRTGNTIYF. CDR3 DNA sequence: TGTGCCAGTACGGTCAGGACTGGAAACACCATATATTTT.

Only one count was recorded for this clone. The V gene is TRBV6-4, the J gene TRBJ2-1, with TRBD2 identical over 11 bases. The germline gives CDR1 MRHNA, CDR2 SNTAGT. Unmatched junction bases numbered 5, after V lost 4 bases and J lost 12 bases. This CDR3 is built from 13 residues. The CDR3 sequence: CASSVNLAGGQFF. In DNA form, the CDR3 reads TGTGCCAGCAGTGTAAACCTAGCGGGGGGGCAGTTCTTC.

This chain connects TRBV28 to TRBJ1-1, with D uncertain. This CDR3 is built from 15 residues. Germline values: CDR1 MDHEN, CDR2 SYDVKM. Deletions cut 2 bases from V and 0 bases from J, with 10 bases between. The CDR3, as DNA: TGTGCCAGCAGTTTAATAGCACCCATGAACACTGAAGCTTTCTTT. Its translation is CASSLIAPMNTEAFF.

The chain employs TRBV3-1 (or the pseudogene TRBV3-2) and TRBJ2-5; a possible D gene is TRBD2 (5 bases). From germline, CDR1 is LGHDT and CDR2 YNNKEL (reference sequence). Trimming shortened V by 4 bases and J by 5 bases, and 11 bases separated the two germline ends. The CDR3 has 13 residues. The DNA for the CDR3 is TGTGCCAGCAGCCCGGAGGTATGGGAGACCCAGTACTTC. It is translated as CASSPEVWETQYF.

J is TRBJ2-3 and V is TRBV11-3; 11 nucleotides line up with TRBD2. V shed 1 base, J shed 6 bases, and the junction held 12 bases outside the gene matches. From germline, CDR1 is SGHNT and CDR2 YENEEA. The CDR3 totals 18 residues. CDR3 amino acids: CASSLGLGSGGGGDTQYF. Written as DNA, the CDR3 is TGTGCCAGCAGCTTAGGTCTGGGTAGCGGGGGGGGCGGGGATACGCAGTATTTT.

The chain combines TRBV6-5 with TRBJ1-1; 10 positions agree with TRBD1. After removal of 6 bases from V and 5 bases from J, the junction contained 3 bases not matched to a gene. CDR3 length: 13 amino acids. CDR1 and CDR2 (germline): MNHEY, SVGAGI. CDR3 region: CASSRGQGTEAFF. The CDR3 bases are TGTGCCAGCAGCCGGGGACAGGGGACTGAAGCTTTCTTT.